This T cell receptor beta chain emerged from a study of blood T cell repertoires in COVID-19. In the study overall: Both acute and convalescent COVID-19 samples were obtained from the United States, Italy and Spain. Sample material is recorded as cDNA or gDNA derived from T cells, B-cell-depleted T cells, or PBMCs.

Authors' analysis steps: For nucleated cells, counts were estimated from reference gene primer amplification. TCRdb keeps only in-frame clones here, not all; method: immunoSEQ multiplex PCR. The DNA was the basis for D and trimming; V, J and clone size are from that table. The sample includes approximately 85,000 clones, just over 85% of them seen just once. The clonotype comes from a woman aged 80 or older in a cohort sampled during active or convalescent COVID-19. Sequenced input: peripheral blood.

The CDR3: CASSFRNTEAFF. CDR3 nucleotide sequence: TGTGCCAGCAGCTTCAGGAACACTGAAGCTTTCTTT. The chain has TRBV11-3 and TRBJ1-1; D gene uncertain. Trimming stripped 3 bases from V and 1 base from J, with 3 bases between. This CDR3 comprises 12 residues. The V gene's germline CDR1 is SGHNT and CDR2 YENEEA.